A selection of T cell receptor beta chains follows, all from one sample in a study of response to subunit inactivated influenza vaccine. From the RT-PCR reads, TCRdb called clonotypes with MiXCR, one entry per CDR3 protein. The sample carries fewer than 600,000 distinct CDR3 sequences, roughly 7.9% recorded once. This specimen was PBMCs from blood, taken 23 months after vaccination. The receptors derive from a man aged 45 to 75 who received an inactivated influenza vaccine. Each CDR3 is given with its conserved first and last residue. The order of the fields is clone size, J gene, V gene, D gene, CDR3 DNA, CDR3 protein. The D gene is left open where the match is weak. Not every row has a clone size; where given, it reads once, few, many or a size class.

size: NA; J: TRBJ1-1; V: TRBV10-3; D: TRBD1; DNA: TGTGCCATCAGTGAGGGGGACAGGGGATCCACTGAAGCTTTCTTT; CDR3: CAISEGDRGSTEAFF
size: many; J: TRBJ2-7; V: TRBV5-1; D: NA; DNA: TGCGCCAGCAGCTTTACCGGGTCCGCCTACGAGCAGTACTTC; CDR3: CASSFTGSAYEQYF
size: few; J: TRBJ2-1; V: TRBV28; D: TRBD2; DNA: TGTGCCAGCAATGGACTAGCGGGTTACAATGAGCAGTTCTTC; CDR3: CASNGLAGYNEQFF
size: NA; J: TRBJ2-7; V: TRBV29-1; D: TRBD1; DNA: TGCAGCGTTGGGGGACAGGGACACGAGCAGTACTTC; CDR3: CSVGGQGHEQYF
size: few; J: TRBJ1-5; V: TRBV20-1; D: NA; DNA: TGCAGTGCTAGAGAAGCCGACATCGGTCAGCCCCAGCATTTT; CDR3: CSAREADIGQPQHF
size: NA; J: TRBJ2-1; V: TRBV7-3; D: NA; DNA: TGTGCCAGCAGCGACCTGGTGGGCAATGAGCAGTTCTTC; CDR3: CASSDLVGNEQFF
size: few; J: TRBJ2-7; V: TRBV12-3/TRBV12-4; D: TRBD1; DNA: TGTGCCAGCAGCCGACAGGGCTGGGACTACGAGCAGTACTTC; CDR3: CASSRQGWDYEQYF
size: few; J: TRBJ2-5; V: TRBV28; D: NA; DNA: TGTGCCAGTCGACAGGAGGCGCGAGGGGCCCAGTACTTC; CDR3: CASRQEARGAQYF
size: many; J: TRBJ1-2; V: TRBV4-1; D: NA; DNA: TGCGCCAGCAGCCAGGAATTTGGGACACGCGGGGGATATGGCTACACCTTC; CDR3: CASSQEFGTRGGYGYTF
size: NA; J: TRBJ2-5; V: TRBV11-2; D: NA; DNA: TGTGCCAGCAGCTTATTAGCGGTCCAAGAGACCCAGTACTTC; CDR3: CASSLLAVQETQYF
size: few; J: TRBJ2-1; V: TRBV20-1; D: NA; DNA: TGCAGTGCTAGGCGGGATGAGCAGTTCTTC; CDR3: CSARRDEQFF
size: NA; J: TRBJ1-1; V: TRBV20-1; D: NA; DNA: TGCAGTAGAACCCCCGGGCTCCTTAACACTGAAGCTTTCTTT; CDR3: CSRTPGLLNTEAFF
size: many; J: TRBJ1-1; V: TRBV7-2; D: NA; DNA: TGTGCCAGCAGCCTTACGACAGCTAGGTTTGGCACTGAAGCTTTCTTT; CDR3: CASSLTTARFGTEAFF
size: NA; J: TRBJ1-2; V: TRBV27; D: NA; DNA: TGTGCCAGCAGTTCGGGGGCTAACTATGGCTACACCTTC; CDR3: CASSSGANYGYTF
size: few; J: TRBJ1-1; V: TRBV7-8; D: TRBD1; DNA: TGTGCCAGCACCCTGGACAGGGCCCCTGAAGCTTTCTTT; CDR3: CASTLDRAPEAFF
size: NA; J: TRBJ1-5; V: TRBV27; D: NA; DNA: TGTGCCAGCAGTCCATTATCTGGCGCTTTCGTCAGCAATCAGCCCCAGCATTTT; CDR3: CASSPLSGAFVSNQPQHF
size: NA; J: TRBJ1-1; V: TRBV6-5; D: NA; DNA: TGTGCCAGCAGTTACGGAAACCTGGTCACTGAAGCTTTCTTT; CDR3: CASSYGNLVTEAFF
size: many; J: TRBJ2-3; V: TRBV2; D: NA; DNA: TGTGCCAGCAGCAGGGAGCGCAGCACAGATACGCAGTATTTT; CDR3: CASSRERSTDTQYF
size: NA; J: TRBJ2-7; V: TRBV6-2/TRBV6-3; D: NA; DNA: TGTGCCAGCGGTTCTGTCCAGGGCTCCTACGAGCAGTACTTC; CDR3: CASGSVQGSYEQYF
size: few; J: TRBJ2-3; V: TRBV5-1; D: TRBD1; DNA: TGCGCCAGCAGCGCAGGGGGACGAAACACAGATACGCAGTATTTT; CDR3: CASSAGGRNTDTQYF
size: many; J: TRBJ2-5; V: TRBV7-7; D: NA; DNA: TGTGCCAGCAGCCAGACAGGGCGGGGAGAGACCCAGTACTTC; CDR3: CASSQTGRGETQYF
size: many; J: TRBJ1-4; V: TRBV20-1; D: NA; DNA: TGCAGTGCTAGAGCATTCGGTAGGGAAAAACTGTTTTTT; CDR3: CSARAFGREKLFF
size: NA; J: TRBJ2-5; V: TRBV11-2; D: NA; DNA: TGTGCCAGCAGCTACGGGGTTCGCGAGACCCAGTGCTTC; CDR3: CASSYGVRETQCF
size: many; J: TRBJ2-1; V: TRBV15; D: NA; DNA: TGTGCCACCAGCATAAACCACCGGGGAAATGGGGATGAGCAGTTCTTC; CDR3: CATSINHRGNGDEQFF
size: many; J: TRBJ1-4; V: TRBV7-2; D: NA; DNA: TGTGCCAGCAGCTTATTTGCGTTGGCGGCAACTAATGAAAAACTGTTTTTT; CDR3: CASSLFALAATNEKLFF
size: many; J: TRBJ1-1; V: TRBV19; D: NA; DNA: TGTGCCAGTAGTTCGGGCAGGAACACTGAAGCTTTCTTT; CDR3: CASSSGRNTEAFF
size: few; J: TRBJ1-1; V: TRBV24-1; D: NA; DNA: TGTGCCACCAGTGATGGTATCACTGAAGCTTTCTTT; CDR3: CATSDGITEAFF
size: few; J: TRBJ2-3; V: TRBV5-1; D: NA; DNA: TGCGCCAGCAGCTCTCAGGGTATTATGACAGATACGCAGTATTTT; CDR3: CASSSQGIMTDTQYF
size: NA; J: TRBJ1-1; V: TRBV19; D: NA; DNA: TGTGCCAGTAGTAAGGTACTGAACACTGAAGCTTTCTTT; CDR3: CASSKVLNTEAFF
size: few; J: TRBJ1-5; V: TRBV29-1; D: NA; DNA: TGCAGCGCCGCTCGGGAGTTGGGCCAGCCCCAGCATTTT; CDR3: CSAARELGQPQHF
size: NA; J: TRBJ1-1; V: TRBV29-1; D: NA; DNA: TGCAGCGTTGGGATGGTCCTTAGTGCTTTCTTT; CDR3: CSVGMVLSAFF
size: NA; J: TRBJ2-3; V: TRBV7-9; D: TRBD2; DNA: TGTGCCAGCAGCTTAATCAGCGGGAGGAGGGGCACAGATACGCAGTATTTT; CDR3: CASSLISGRRGTDTQYF
size: many; J: TRBJ2-2; V: TRBV14; D: NA; DNA: TGTGCCAGCAGCCAAGGCCAGGGGTTGAACACCGGGGAGCTGTTTTTT; CDR3: CASSQGQGLNTGELFF